This T cell receptor beta chain was sequenced in a study of T cell repertoires in cytomegalovirus infection. TCRdb re-called the reads through MiXCR, storing one row per CDR3 protein. The sample lists about 320,000 distinct CDR3 sequences; over 7.5% were seen once. Whole-study results and caveats: Ex vivo, HLA-C-restricted CMV-specific TCR beta clonotypes prevailed over the rest of the response.

Many counts were recorded for this clonotype. Its antigen is not identified. The clonotype comes from a human donor in good health (CMV status not recorded). Some clones in this sample may be carry-over from other donors' samples. Material: PBMCs.

CDR3 loop: CASSLDRGDHEQYF. CDR3 DNA: TGTGCCAGCAGTTTAGATAGGGGGGACCACGAGCAGTACTTC. The rearrangement joins TRBV27 to TRBJ2-7; D might be TRBD1 or TRBD2, each matching 6 bases. The CDR3 covers 14 residues. Trimming took 2 bases from V and 5 from J, leaving 13 bases between them. Germline V gene lookup returns CDR1 MNHEY and CDR2 SMNVEV (reference sequence).